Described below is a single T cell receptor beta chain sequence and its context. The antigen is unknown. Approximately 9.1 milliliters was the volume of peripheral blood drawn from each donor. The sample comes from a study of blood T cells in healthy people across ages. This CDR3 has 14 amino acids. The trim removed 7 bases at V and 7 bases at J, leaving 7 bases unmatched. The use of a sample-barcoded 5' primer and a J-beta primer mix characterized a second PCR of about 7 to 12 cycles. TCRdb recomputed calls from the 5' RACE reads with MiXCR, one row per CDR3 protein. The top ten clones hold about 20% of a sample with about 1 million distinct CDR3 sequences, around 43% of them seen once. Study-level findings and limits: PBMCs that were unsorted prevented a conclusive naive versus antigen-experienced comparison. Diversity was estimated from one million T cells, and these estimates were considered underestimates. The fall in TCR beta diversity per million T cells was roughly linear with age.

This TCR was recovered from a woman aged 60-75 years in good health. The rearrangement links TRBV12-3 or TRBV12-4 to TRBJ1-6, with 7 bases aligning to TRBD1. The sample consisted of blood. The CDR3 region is CASNKGAENSPLHF. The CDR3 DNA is TGTGCCAGCAATAAGGGGGCCGAGAATTCACCCCTCCACTTT.